A single sample gave rise to the 20 T cell receptor beta chains below, sequenced in a study of T-cell reconstitution after alpha-beta-depleted transplantation in children. Using unique molecular identifiers, the investigators prepared the TCRbeta library. TCRdb passed the PCR reads through MiXCR, listing each CDR3 protein once. The sample records about 420,000 distinct CDR3 sequences, about 17% being singletons. Here the sequenced sample was PBMCs, mostly from graft donor cells, taken 360 days after TCRalphabeta/CD19-depleted stem cell transplant. The receptors come from a boy younger than two who had a stem cell transplant for Wiskott-Aldrich syndrome, so the T cells may come from the graft donor.

This sequence joins TRBV7-2 and TRBJ2-7, with 8 bases that match TRBD1. Germline V lookup: CDR1 SGHTA, CDR2 FQGNSA. Unmatched junction bases numbered 9, after V lost 5 bases and J lost 3 bases. The CDR3 length is 15 residues. CDR3 protein: CASSHQGARVYEQYF. The CDR3 coding sequence is TGTGCCAGCAGCCACCAGGGGGCGAGGGTCTACGAGCAGTACTTC.

This clonotype was picked up a small number of times. This chain joins TRBV20-1 and TRBJ1-1; D may be TRBD1 (6 bases). Germline V gene sequence: CDR1 DFQATT, CDR2 SNEGSKA (reference sequence). The CDR3 runs to 10 residues. The DNA of the CDR3 is TGCAGGGCAGGGGATTGGGTAGCTTTCTTT. Translated: CRAGDWVAFF.

The chain has TRBV10-2 and TRBJ2-3; D is undetermined. CDR3 length: 14 residues. From germline, CDR1 is WSHSY and CDR2 SAAADI. Trimming cost V 3 bases and J 5 bases, with 12 bases left between them. This chain's CDR3 is CASSEGLIGDTQYF. The CDR3 DNA is TGCGCCAGCAGTGAAGGCTTGATCGGAGATACGCAGTATTTT.

V is TRBV12-3 or TRBV12-4 and J is TRBJ2-7; D is possibly TRBD2 (5 bases). The CDR3 has 14 residues. Trimming removed 6 bases at V and 2 bases at J, with 14 bases between. CDR3 sequence: CASSLRRGPYEQYF. The CDR3 DNA reads as TGTGCCAGCAGCCTAAGGAGAGGGCCCTACGAGCAGTACTTC.

The CDR3 reads CASSLLGREKTGELFF. Written as DNA, the CDR3 is TGTGCCAGCAGTTTATTAGGCAGGGAAAAGACCGGGGAGCTGTTTTTT. V is TRBV27 and J is TRBJ2-2, with D possibly TRBD1 on 5 matching bases. Deletions cut 1 base from V and 5 bases from J, with 14 bases between. The CDR3 covers 16 residues. Looked up from germline, CDR1 is MNHEY and CDR2 is SMNVEV (reference sequence).

The J gene is TRBJ2-4, the V gene TRBV7-2; TRBD1 aligns across 11 bases. The CDR3 length is 15 residues. Looked up from germline, CDR1 is SGHTA and CDR2 is FQGNSA. After removal of 3 bases from V and 5 bases from J, the junction contained 3 bases not matched to a gene. For the CDR3, the DNA is TGTGCCAGCAGCTTGGACAGGGGGCGCGAAAACATTCAGTACTTC. Protein product: CASSLDRGRENIQYF.

This clonotype was observed a few times. The rearrangement links TRBV7-8 to TRBJ2-7; D is perhaps TRBD1 or TRBD2 (6 bases each). The CDR3 sequence is 16 residues long. V was clipped by 3 bases and J by 2 bases, with 17 bases between them. Germline V CDR1 and CDR2: SGHVS, FQNEAQ. The CDR3 spells CASSLATGGAAYEQYF. CDR3 coding DNA: TGTGCCAGCAGCTTGGCGACAGGAGGGGCGGCCTACGAGCAGTACTTC. Looking up the rest from reference TRBV7-8 and TRBJ2-7 gives the full variable domain: GAGVSQSPRYKVAKRGQDVALRCDPISGHVSLFWYQQALGQGPEFLTYFQNEAQLDKSGLPSDRFFAERPEGSVSTLKIQRTQQEDSAVYLCASSLATGGAAYEQYFGPGTRLTVT.

The chain is built from TRBV9 and TRBJ1-5; possible D gene TRBD1, 6 bases. The CDR3 has 12 amino acids. Trimming stripped 7 bases from V and 1 base from J, with 6 bases between. Looked up from germline, CDR1 is SGDLS and CDR2 is YYNGEE. The DNA of the CDR3 is TGTGCCAGCGGGACAAGCAATCAGCCCCAGCATTTT. It translates to CASGTSNQPQHF.

Only a few counts were recorded for this clonotype. The gene calls are TRBV4-1 and TRBJ2-2; D possibly corresponds to TRBD1 (5 bases). Germline loops: CDR1 MGHRA, CDR2 YSYEKL. The CDR3 extends over 16 amino acids. Trimming took off 0 bases at V and 5 bases at J, with 13 bases between the two ends. The CDR3 sequence is CASSQDQGLETGELFF. DNA for the CDR3: TGCGCCAGCAGCCAAGATCAGGGTCTAGAGACCGGGGAGCTGTTTTTT.

V is TRBV13 and J is TRBJ2-4; D tentatively fits TRBD1 or TRBD2 (5 bases each). V lost 5 bases to trimming and J lost 0 bases, with 11 bases between them. Germline loops: CDR1 PRHDT, CDR2 FYEKMQ (reference sequence). The CDR3 contains 15 residues. CDR3 loop: CASSLRGQAKNIQYF. DNA for the CDR3: TGTGCCAGCAGCCTCCGGGGCCAAGCCAAAAACATTCAGTACTTC.

In this sample, this clonotype turned up a few times. The rearrangement links TRBV6-1 to TRBJ2-7; no definite D call. Trimming removed 6 bases from V and 2 bases from J, with 14 bases in between. The CDR3 runs to 14 residues. CDR1 is MNHNS, CDR2 SASEGT, per germline. As DNA, the CDR3 is TGTGCCAGCAGGAAGGGCGCCACACCCTACGAGCAGTACTTC. This sequence encodes CASRKGATPYEQYF.

This clonotype was recorded at least ten times. The rearrangement links TRBV7-9 to TRBJ2-1; perhaps TRBD2 as D (5 bases). Trimming removed 0 bases at V and 10 bases at J, with 7 bases between. The germline CDR1 and CDR2 sequences are SEHNR and FQNEAQ (reference sequence). This CDR3 has 12 residues. CDR3 nucleotide sequence: TGTGCCAGCAGCTTAGCCGAGGGAGAGCAGTTCTTC. This sequence encodes CASSLAEGEQFF.

This clonotype turned up a few times. The chain combines TRBV29-1 with TRBJ1-2; D remains ambiguous. V was shortened by 3 bases and J by 7 bases, with 18 bases between the two germline ends. CDR1 is SQVTM and CDR2 is ANQGSEA in the germline V gene. The CDR3 has 14 amino acids. CDR3 coding DNA: TGCAGCGTTGATCGGAAGATCTCCTTGGGTGGCTACACCTTC. Amino acid sequence: CSVDRKISLGGYTF.

This clonotype was detected many times. The rearrangement links TRBV24-1 to TRBJ2-1, with TRBD2 matching 9 bases. Per germline, CDR1 KGHDR and CDR2 SFDVKD. CDR3 size: 12 residues. V gave up 4 bases and J gave up 9 bases; unmatched junction bases: 0. The CDR3 DNA sequence: TGTGCCACCAGTGAGACTAGCGGTGAGCAGTTCTTC. It specifies CATSETSGEQFF.

This clonotype was recorded a few times. The chain links TRBV27 to TRBJ2-3; D gene ambiguous. V gave up 5 bases and J gave up 3 bases, with 18 bases separating them. Germline V gene sequence: CDR1 MNHEY, CDR2 SMNVEV (reference sequence). The CDR3 is 16 residues long. The CDR3 DNA reads TGTGCCAGCAGTCACTTCCCCCATAGGGTAACAGATACGCAGTATTTT. Translated: CASSHFPHRVTDTQYF.

The genes are TRBV20-1 and TRBJ2-1; 15 bases fit TRBD2. The V and J ends lost 6 bases and 4 bases, in that order; junction bases with no gene match: 10. The CDR3 consists of 17 residues. Germline V gene sequence: CDR1 DFQATT, CDR2 SNEGSKA (reference sequence). CDR3 bases: TGCAGTGCAGAGGGACTAGCGGGGGGCGGTGGGTACAATGAGCAGTTCTTC. The encoded protein is CSAEGLAGGGGYNEQFF.

A remark on this clonotype: Germline and junction disagree at one end, which may indicate a read error. The rearrangement joins TRBV12-3 or TRBV12-4 to TRBJ2-7, with a possible D match to TRBD1 (7 bases). The CDR3 totals 18 residues. The CDR3 region is CACSLVVGSGQVSYEQYF. The CDR3 DNA is TGTGCCTGCAGTTTAGTAGTCGGGAGTGGACAGGTTTCTTACGAGCAGTACTTC.

The chain joins TRBV6-1 to TRBJ1-2, with D unclear. The germline V gene encodes CDR1 MNHNS and CDR2 SASEGT. This CDR3 is 13 amino acids long. V lost 8 bases to trimming and J lost 6 bases, with 16 bases between them. CDR3 residues: CASLSDLDNGYTF. Written as DNA, the CDR3 is TGTGCCAGCCTCTCCGACCTTGATAATGGCTACACCTTC.

This clonotype has only a few counts. This rearrangement joins TRBV7-2 to TRBJ2-5; 10 nucleotides line up with TRBD2. Germline CDR1 and CDR2: SGHTA and FQGNSA. CDR3 length: 12 amino acids. The DNA for the CDR3 is TGTGTGCGCCTTAGCGGGGGGGAGACCCAGTACTTC. Encoded protein: CVRLSGGETQYF.

This clonotype was detected a few times. The chain carries TRBV5-1 and TRBJ1-2; 8 bases match TRBD1. Germline values: CDR1 SGHRS, CDR2 YFSETQ. There are 13 residues in the CDR3. Germline trimming cut 6 bases from V and 8 bases from J; bases unmatched to any gene: 9. The CDR3 DNA follows: TGCGCCAGCACCTCCTGGACAGGGAAAGGCTACACCTTC. It yields the protein CASTSWTGKGYTF.